This T cell receptor beta chain originates from a study of blood T cell repertoires in COVID-19 (dated by TCRdb to the early 2020s). For the wider study: Samples from collaborators originated in the United States, Italy and Spain and spanned both the acute and convalescent phases of COVID-19. The material from the prospective study consisted of cDNA or gDNA derived from T cells, B-cell-depleted T cells, or PBMCs. The dataset comprised deeply sampled blood TCRbeta repertoires from subjects exposed to, actively infected with, or recovered from COVID-19. A freely available public database, intended as a resource for researchers studying the immune response to SARS-CoV-2, is where the repertoires were released. Samples were obtained from the ongoing ImmuneRACE study (first 160 participants) and from over 1,000 subjects provided by 6 global collaborators. The sample metadata nearly always contained a de-identified subject ID, COVID-19 status, age in years and sex. Where HLA class I and class II types were available, the types were taken from metadata supplied by the sample provider, not from assay-based typing.

As concerns this clone: The clone's antigen remains unknown. No base quality information exists; no much larger clone differs at one position.

Enrolling through a virtual design, the prospective study's participants ranged in age from about 18 to 89 years and lived across 24 United States geographic areas. Cohort assignment in the prospective study relied on participant-reported clinical history from a screening survey and a study questionnaire. Exposed participants were defined as having been in contact with someone with a PCR-confirmed or clinician-diagnosed COVID-19 case within 2 weeks of study entry. Mobile phlebotomists in the prospective study collected whole blood, serum and a nasopharyngeal or oropharyngeal swab from every participant. Over an approximately 2-month period, participants in the prospective study had the option of providing additional blood draws and questionnaires. Before DNA extraction, prospective study blood samples were shipped either frozen or at room temperature. V is reduced by 4 bases and J by 6 bases, leaving a spacing of 15 bases between them. Including the terminal cysteine and phenylalanine, the CDR3 comprises 14 residues. Here the CDR3 DNA is all that survives: 42 bases in frame from base 1. The germline V gene yields MNHEY for CDR1 and SVGEGT for CDR2.

Summary of the overall study and its limitations: The quantity of clinical and demographic metadata differed by source and by participant and was supplied without curation.

The immunoSEQ Assay, a bias-controlled multiplex PCR, was used to amplify TCRbeta CDR3 regions from genomic DNA. For the original study's pipeline: Nucleated cell counts per sample were estimated from amplification of reference gene primers within the assay. To quantify the absolute abundance of each unique TCRbeta CDR3 rearrangement, sequence reads were collapsed and filtered. For each sample, productive Simpson clonality was calculated by taking the square root of Simpson's diversity index across productive rearrangements. TCRdb obtained this table from immuneACCESS and retained in-frame rearrangements with V and J assigned. These tables miss some clones; where compared with another copy, unresolved V genes account for less than half of the shortfall, and the remainder is unexplained. That table supplies the V and J calls and clone size; D and trimming were determined from the DNA. For this sample the table gives approximately 380,000 clones, of which 90% to 95% were detected only once. The ten top clones hold 0.7% to 0.95% of the sample.

This sequence was found in a woman in her 40s who had been exposed to COVID-19. The chain employs TRBV6-2 or TRBV6-3 and TRBJ1-1; no D gene can be assigned with confidence. Sample: PBMCs or T cells enriched from blood (not recorded which). CDR3 sequence: CASSFQGGIAEAFF. The DNA reads TGTGCCAGCAGTTTCCAAGGCGGGATCGCTGAAGCTTTCTTT.